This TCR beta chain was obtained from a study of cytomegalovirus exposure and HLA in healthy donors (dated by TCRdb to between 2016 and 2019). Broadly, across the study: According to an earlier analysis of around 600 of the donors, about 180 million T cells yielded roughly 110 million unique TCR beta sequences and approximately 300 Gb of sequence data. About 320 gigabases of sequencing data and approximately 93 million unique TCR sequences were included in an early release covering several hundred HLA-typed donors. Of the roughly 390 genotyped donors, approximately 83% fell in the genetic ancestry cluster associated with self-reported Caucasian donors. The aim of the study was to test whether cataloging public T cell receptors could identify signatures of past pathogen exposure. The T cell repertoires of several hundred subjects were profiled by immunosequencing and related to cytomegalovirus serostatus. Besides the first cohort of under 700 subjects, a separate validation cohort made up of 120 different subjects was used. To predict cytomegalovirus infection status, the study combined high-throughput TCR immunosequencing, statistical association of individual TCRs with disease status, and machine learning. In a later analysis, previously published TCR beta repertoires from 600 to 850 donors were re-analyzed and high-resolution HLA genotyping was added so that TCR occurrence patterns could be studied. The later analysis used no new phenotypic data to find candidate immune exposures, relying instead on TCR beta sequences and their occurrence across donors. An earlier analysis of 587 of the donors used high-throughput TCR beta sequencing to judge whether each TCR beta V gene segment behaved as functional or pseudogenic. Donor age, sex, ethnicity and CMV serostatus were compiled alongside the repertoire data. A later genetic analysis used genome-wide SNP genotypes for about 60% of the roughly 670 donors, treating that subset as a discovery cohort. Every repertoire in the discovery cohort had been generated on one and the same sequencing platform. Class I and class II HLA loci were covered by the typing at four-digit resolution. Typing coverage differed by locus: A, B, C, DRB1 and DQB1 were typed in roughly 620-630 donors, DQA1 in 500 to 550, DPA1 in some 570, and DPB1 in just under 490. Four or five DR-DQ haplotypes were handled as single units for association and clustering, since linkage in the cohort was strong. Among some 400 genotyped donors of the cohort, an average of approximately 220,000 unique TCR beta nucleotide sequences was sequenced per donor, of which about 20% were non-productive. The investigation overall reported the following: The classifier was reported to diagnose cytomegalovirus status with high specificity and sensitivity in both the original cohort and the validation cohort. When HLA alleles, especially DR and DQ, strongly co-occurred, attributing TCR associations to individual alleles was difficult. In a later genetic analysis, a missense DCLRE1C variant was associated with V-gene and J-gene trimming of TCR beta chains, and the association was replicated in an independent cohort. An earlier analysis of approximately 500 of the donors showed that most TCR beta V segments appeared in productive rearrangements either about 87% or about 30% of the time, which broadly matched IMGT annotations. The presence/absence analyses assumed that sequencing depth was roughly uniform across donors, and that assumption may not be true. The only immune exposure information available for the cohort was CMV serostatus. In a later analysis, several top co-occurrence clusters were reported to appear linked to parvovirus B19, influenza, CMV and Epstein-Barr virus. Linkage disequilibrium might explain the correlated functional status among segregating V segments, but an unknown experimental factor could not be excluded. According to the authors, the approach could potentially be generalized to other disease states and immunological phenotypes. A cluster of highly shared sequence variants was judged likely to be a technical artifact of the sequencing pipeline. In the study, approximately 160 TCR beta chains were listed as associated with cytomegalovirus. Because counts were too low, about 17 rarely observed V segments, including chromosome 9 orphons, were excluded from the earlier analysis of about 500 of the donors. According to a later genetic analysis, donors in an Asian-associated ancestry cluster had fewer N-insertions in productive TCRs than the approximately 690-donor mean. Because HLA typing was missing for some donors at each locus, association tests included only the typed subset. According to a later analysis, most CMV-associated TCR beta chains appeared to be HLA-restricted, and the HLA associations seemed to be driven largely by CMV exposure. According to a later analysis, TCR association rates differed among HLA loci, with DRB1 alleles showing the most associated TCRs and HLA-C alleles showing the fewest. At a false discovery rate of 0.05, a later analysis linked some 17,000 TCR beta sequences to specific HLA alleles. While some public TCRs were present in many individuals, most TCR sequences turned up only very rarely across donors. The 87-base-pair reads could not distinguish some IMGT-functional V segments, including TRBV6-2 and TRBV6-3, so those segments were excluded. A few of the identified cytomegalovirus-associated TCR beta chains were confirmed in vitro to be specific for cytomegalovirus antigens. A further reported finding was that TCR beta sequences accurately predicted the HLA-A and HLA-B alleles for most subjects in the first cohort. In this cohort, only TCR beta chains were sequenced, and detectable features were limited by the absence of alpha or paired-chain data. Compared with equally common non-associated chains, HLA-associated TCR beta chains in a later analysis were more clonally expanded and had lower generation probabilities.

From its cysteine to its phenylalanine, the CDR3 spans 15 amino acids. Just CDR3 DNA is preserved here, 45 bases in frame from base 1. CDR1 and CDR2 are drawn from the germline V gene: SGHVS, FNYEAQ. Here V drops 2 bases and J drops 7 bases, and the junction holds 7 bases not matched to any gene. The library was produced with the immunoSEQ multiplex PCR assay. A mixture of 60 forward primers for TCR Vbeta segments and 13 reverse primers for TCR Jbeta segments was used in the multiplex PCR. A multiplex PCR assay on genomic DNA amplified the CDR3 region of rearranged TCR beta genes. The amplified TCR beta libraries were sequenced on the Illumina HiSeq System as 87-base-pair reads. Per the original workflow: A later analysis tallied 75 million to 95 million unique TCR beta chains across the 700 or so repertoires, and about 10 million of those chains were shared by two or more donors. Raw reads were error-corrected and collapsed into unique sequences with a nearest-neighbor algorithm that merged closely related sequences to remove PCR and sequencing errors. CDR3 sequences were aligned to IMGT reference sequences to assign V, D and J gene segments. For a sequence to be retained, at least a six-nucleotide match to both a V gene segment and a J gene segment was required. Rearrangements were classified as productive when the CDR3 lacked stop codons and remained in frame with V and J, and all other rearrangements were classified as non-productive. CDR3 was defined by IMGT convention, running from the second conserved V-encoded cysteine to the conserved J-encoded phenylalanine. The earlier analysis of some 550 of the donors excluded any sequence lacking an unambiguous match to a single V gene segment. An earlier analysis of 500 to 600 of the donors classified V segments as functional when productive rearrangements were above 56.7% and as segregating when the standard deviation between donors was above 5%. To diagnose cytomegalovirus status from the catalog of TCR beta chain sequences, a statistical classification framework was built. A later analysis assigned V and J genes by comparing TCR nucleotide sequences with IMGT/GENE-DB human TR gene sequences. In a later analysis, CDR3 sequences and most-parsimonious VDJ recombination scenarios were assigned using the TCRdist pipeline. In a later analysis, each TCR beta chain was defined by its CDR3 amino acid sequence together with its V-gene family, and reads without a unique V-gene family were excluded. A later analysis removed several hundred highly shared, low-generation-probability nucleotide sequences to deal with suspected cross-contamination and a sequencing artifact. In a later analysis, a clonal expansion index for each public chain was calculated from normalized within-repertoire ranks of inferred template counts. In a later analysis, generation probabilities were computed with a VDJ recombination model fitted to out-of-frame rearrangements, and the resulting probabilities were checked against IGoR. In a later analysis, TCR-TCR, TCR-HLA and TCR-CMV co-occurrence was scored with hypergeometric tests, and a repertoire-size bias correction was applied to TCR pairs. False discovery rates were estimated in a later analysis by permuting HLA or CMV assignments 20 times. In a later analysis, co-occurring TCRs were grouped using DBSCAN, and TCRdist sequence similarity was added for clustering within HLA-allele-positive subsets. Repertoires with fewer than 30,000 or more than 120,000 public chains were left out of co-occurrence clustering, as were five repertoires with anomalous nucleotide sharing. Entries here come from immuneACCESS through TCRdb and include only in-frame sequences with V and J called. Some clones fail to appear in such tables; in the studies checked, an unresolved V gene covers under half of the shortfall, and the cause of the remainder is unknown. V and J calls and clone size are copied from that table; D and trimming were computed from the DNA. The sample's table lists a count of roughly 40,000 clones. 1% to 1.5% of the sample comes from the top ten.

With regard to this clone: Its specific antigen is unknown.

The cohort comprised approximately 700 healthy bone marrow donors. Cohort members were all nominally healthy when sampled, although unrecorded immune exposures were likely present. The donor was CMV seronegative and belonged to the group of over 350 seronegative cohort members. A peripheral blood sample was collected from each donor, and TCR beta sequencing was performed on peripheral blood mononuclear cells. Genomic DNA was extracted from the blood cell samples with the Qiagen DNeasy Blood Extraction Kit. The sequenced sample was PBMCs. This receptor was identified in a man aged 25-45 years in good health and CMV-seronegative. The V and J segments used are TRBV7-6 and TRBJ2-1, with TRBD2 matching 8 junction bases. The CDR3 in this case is CASSLLGGRHNEQFF. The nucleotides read TGTGCCAGCAGCTTACTAGGCGGGAGGCATAATGAGCAGTTCTTC.